A selection of T cell receptor beta chains follows, all from one sample in a study of blood T cell repertoires in COVID-19. Using immunoSEQ multiplex PCR, the repertoire was profiled, and TCRdb retains in-frame clones only, with some absent. Of 150,000 to 200,000 clones in the sample, over 70% are singletons; the top ten hold roughly 13%. Sequenced input: PBMCs or T cells enriched from blood (not recorded which). The source of these receptors is an older woman who had recovered from COVID-19. The CDR3 runs from the conserved cysteine through the conserved F or W. A D gene is named only where the DNA matches it firmly. Some rows have no size entry. The others give once, few or many, or a class for an expanded clone.

CDR3aa: CASRTGGRNTEAFF; CDR3nt: TGTGCCAGCAGGACAGGGGGCCGGAACACTGAAGCTTTCTTT; j_gene: TRBJ1-1; abundance: .; v_gene: TRBV3-1/TRBV3-2; d_gene: TRBD1
CDR3aa: CASSFDSTRGNEQFF; CDR3nt: TGTGCCAGCAGCTTCGACTCGACCCGGGGGAATGAGCAGTTCTTC; j_gene: TRBJ2-1; abundance: .; v_gene: TRBV9; d_gene: .
CDR3aa: CASTRLAGGPQYF; CDR3nt: TGTGCCAGCACCAGACTAGCGGGAGGGCCCCAGTACTTC; j_gene: TRBJ2-7; abundance: .; v_gene: TRBV6-5; d_gene: TRBD2
CDR3aa: CASSSLPRTSADHQETQYF; CDR3nt: TGCGCCAGCAGCTCGTTGCCCCGGACTAGCGCTGACCACCAAGAGACCCAGTACTTC; j_gene: TRBJ2-5; abundance: .; v_gene: TRBV5-1; d_gene: TRBD2
CDR3aa: CATQGDRSNTEAFF; CDR3nt: TGTGCCACCCAGGGCGACAGATCGAACACTGAAGCTTTCTTT; j_gene: TRBJ1-1; abundance: .; v_gene: TRBV15; d_gene: .
CDR3aa: CASTKKSGSSLAFF; CDR3nt: TGTGCCAGCACCAAAAAATCGGGAAGTTCTCTAGCTTTCTTT; j_gene: TRBJ1-1; abundance: once; v_gene: TRBV13; d_gene: .
CDR3aa: CASSLNSPLHF; CDR3nt: TGTGCCAGCAGTCTCAATTCACCCCTCCACTTT; j_gene: TRBJ1-6; abundance: .; v_gene: TRBV12-3/TRBV12-4; d_gene: .
CDR3aa: CASSQSNTEAFF; CDR3nt: TGCGCCAGCAGCCAGTCGAACACTGAAGCTTTCTTT; j_gene: TRBJ1-1; abundance: .; v_gene: TRBV5-1; d_gene: .
CDR3aa: CASSLGWAEGGYTF; CDR3nt: TGTGCCAGCAGCTTGGGTTGGGCGGAGGGTGGCTACACCTTC; j_gene: TRBJ1-2; abundance: .; v_gene: TRBV7-2; d_gene: .
CDR3aa: CASSSGGWGASSGNTIYF; CDR3nt: TGTGCCAGCAGCTCAGGAGGCTGGGGTGCGAGCTCTGGAAACACCATATATTTT; j_gene: TRBJ1-3; abundance: .; v_gene: TRBV7-6; d_gene: .
CDR3aa: CATSRDGPAQGKEVF; CDR3nt: TGTGCCACCAGCAGAGATGGCCCCGCACAGGGTAAGGAAGTCTTC; j_gene: TRBJ2-1; abundance: .; v_gene: TRBV15; d_gene: .
CDR3aa: CAWSPGAGNTIYF; CDR3nt: TGTGCCTGGAGTCCAGGGGCTGGAAACACCATATATTTT; j_gene: TRBJ1-3; abundance: few; v_gene: TRBV30; d_gene: .
CDR3aa: CASSDSIHSQSGHSQPQHF; CDR3nt: TGTGCCAGCAGTGACTCGATTCACTCTCAGTCAGGGCACAGTCAGCCCCAGCATTTT; j_gene: TRBJ1-5; abundance: .; v_gene: TRBV6-4; d_gene: .
CDR3aa: CASSLGGGGPYSNQPQHF; CDR3nt: TGTGCCAGCAGCTTGGGGGGCGGGGGCCCATATAGCAATCAGCCCCAGCATTTT; j_gene: TRBJ1-5; abundance: .; v_gene: TRBV5-4; d_gene: .
CDR3aa: CAWDSWFRNTIYF; CDR3nt: TGTGCCTGGGACAGCTGGTTTCGAAACACCATATATTTT; j_gene: TRBJ1-3; abundance: once; v_gene: TRBV30; d_gene: .
CDR3aa: CASSNSGSYEQYF; CDR3nt: TGTGCCAGCAGCAATAGCGGATCCTACGAGCAGTACTTC; j_gene: TRBJ2-7; abundance: .; v_gene: TRBV11-3; d_gene: .
CDR3aa: CASRDRLGSGTGELFF; CDR3nt: TGTGCCAGCCGGGATCGCTTAGGTAGTGGCACCGGGGAGCTGTTTTTT; j_gene: TRBJ2-2; abundance: once; v_gene: TRBV5-5; d_gene: .
CDR3aa: CASSLAAGGEQYF; CDR3nt: TGTGCCAGCAGCTTGGCCGCAGGGGGCGAGCAGTACTTC; j_gene: TRBJ2-7; abundance: .; v_gene: TRBV5-5; d_gene: TRBD1
CDR3aa: CASRASGRAPGSYNEQFF; CDR3nt: TGCGCCAGCAGGGCTAGCGGGAGGGCCCCAGGCTCCTACAATGAGCAGTTCTTC; j_gene: TRBJ2-1; abundance: .; v_gene: TRBV10-2; d_gene: TRBD2
CDR3aa: CSASVGAGTDTQYF; CDR3nt: TGCAGTGCTAGTGTGGGGGCCGGCACAGATACGCAGTATTTT; j_gene: TRBJ2-3; abundance: .; v_gene: TRBV20-1; d_gene: .
CDR3aa: CASSSGPHTDTQYF; CDR3nt: TGTGCCAGCAGCTCTGGCCCCCACACAGATACGCAGTATTTT; j_gene: TRBJ2-3; abundance: .; v_gene: TRBV7-8; d_gene: .
CDR3aa: CASSVGSGDRWETQYF; CDR3nt: TGTGCCAGCAGCGTAGGAAGCGGAGACAGGTGGGAGACCCAGTACTTC; j_gene: TRBJ2-5; abundance: once; v_gene: TRBV9; d_gene: .
CDR3aa: CASSPSASGGPYNEQFF; CDR3nt: TGTGCCAGCAGCCCATCTGCGAGCGGGGGACCCTACAATGAGCAGTTCTTC; j_gene: TRBJ2-1; abundance: .; v_gene: TRBV7-2; d_gene: TRBD2
CDR3aa: CASSPRDRQDTQYF; CDR3nt: TGCGCCAGCAGTCCCCGGGACAGGCAGGATACGCAGTATTTT; j_gene: TRBJ2-3; abundance: .; v_gene: TRBV5-1; d_gene: TRBD1
CDR3aa: CASRGTGGMNTEAFF; CDR3nt: TGTGCCAGCAGAGGGACAGGGGGCATGAACACTGAAGCTTTCTTT; j_gene: TRBJ1-1; abundance: .; v_gene: TRBV6-5; d_gene: TRBD1
CDR3aa: CASSEGQGFAGELFF; CDR3nt: TGTGCCAGCAGTGAGGGACAGGGTTTCGCCGGGGAGCTGTTTTTT; j_gene: TRBJ2-2; abundance: .; v_gene: TRBV2; d_gene: TRBD1
CDR3aa: CALNRDTGELFF; CDR3nt: TGTGCCCTAAACAGGGACACCGGGGAGCTGTTTTTT; j_gene: TRBJ2-2; abundance: .; v_gene: TRBV7-8; d_gene: .
CDR3aa: CASSVTSGGGSIQYF; CDR3nt: TGCGCCAGCAGCGTCACTAGCGGTGGGGGGAGCATTCAGTACTTC; j_gene: TRBJ2-4; abundance: once; v_gene: TRBV5-1; d_gene: TRBD2
CDR3aa: CASSRTGYYGYTF; CDR3nt: TGTGCCAGCAGCCGAACAGGGTATTATGGCTACACCTTC; j_gene: TRBJ1-2; abundance: .; v_gene: TRBV12-3/TRBV12-4; d_gene: .